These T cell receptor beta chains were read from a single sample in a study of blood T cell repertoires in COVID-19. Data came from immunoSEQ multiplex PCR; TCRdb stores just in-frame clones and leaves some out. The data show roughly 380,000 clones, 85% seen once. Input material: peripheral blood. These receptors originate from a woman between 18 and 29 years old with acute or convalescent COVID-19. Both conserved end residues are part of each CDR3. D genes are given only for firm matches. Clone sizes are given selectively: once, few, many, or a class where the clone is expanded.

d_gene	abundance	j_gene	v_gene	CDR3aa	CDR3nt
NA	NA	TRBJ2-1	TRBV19	CASSMSGGGSTYNEQFF	TGTGCCAGTAGTATGTCCGGCGGCGGGTCCACCTACAATGAGCAGTTCTTC
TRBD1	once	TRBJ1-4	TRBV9	CASSASGTGVTVANEKLFF	TGTGCCAGCAGCGCGTCCGGGACAGGGGTAACGGTGGCTAATGAAAAACTGTTTTTT
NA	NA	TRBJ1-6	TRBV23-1	CASSQSRGIRSPLHF	TGCGCCAGCAGTCAATCGAGGGGGATCCGGTCACCCCTCCACTTT
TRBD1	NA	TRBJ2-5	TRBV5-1	CASSLAAGGDSGLRETQYF	TGCGCCAGCAGCTTGGCGGCAGGGGGCGATTCAGGCCTCAGGGAGACCCAGTACTTC
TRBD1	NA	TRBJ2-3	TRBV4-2	CASSLNLGQNTDTQYF	TGTGCCAGCAGCCTAAACCTGGGACAGAACACAGATACGCAGTATTTT
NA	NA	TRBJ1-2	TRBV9	CASSGAPLGRENYGYTF	TGTGCCAGCAGCGGAGCCCCTTTGGGTCGGGAAAACTATGGCTACACCTTC
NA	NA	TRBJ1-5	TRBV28	CASSLSGHGNQPQHF	TGTGCCAGCAGTCTATCGGGACACGGCAATCAGCCCCAGCATTTT
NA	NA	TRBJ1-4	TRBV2	CASRGHPTNEKLFF	TGTGCCAGCAGGGGACATCCAACTAATGAAAAACTGTTTTTT
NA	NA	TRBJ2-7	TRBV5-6	CASTSYQSGEQYF	TGTGCCAGCACATCATACCAGTCGGGCGAGCAGTACTTC
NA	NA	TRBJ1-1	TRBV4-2	CASSQDRGFGENTEAFF	TGTGCCAGCAGCCAAGATAGGGGGTTTGGGGAGAACACTGAAGCTTTCTTT
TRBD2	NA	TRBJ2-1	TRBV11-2	CASSSLDSLAGGADKQFF	TGTGCCAGCAGCTCGTTAGACAGCCTAGCGGGCGGGGCCGATAAGCAGTTCTTC
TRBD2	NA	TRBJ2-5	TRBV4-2	CASSQDLREGETQYF	TGTGCCAGCAGCCAAGATCTCAGGGAGGGAGAGACCCAGTACTTC
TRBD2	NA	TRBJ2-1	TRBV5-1	CASSYLAGGSYNEQFF	TGCGCCAGCAGCTACCTAGCGGGGGGCTCCTACAATGAGCAGTTCTTC
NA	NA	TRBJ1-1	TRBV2	CASSGGPGTEAFF	TGTGCCAGCAGTGGGGGGCCCGGCACTGAAGCTTTCTTT
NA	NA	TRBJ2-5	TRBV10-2	CASSAGRETQYF	TGCGCCAGCAGCGCAGGGCGGGAGACCCAGTACTTC
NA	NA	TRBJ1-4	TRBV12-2	CASRSDGTGRYPPRPVNEKLFF	TGTGCAAGTCGCTCAGACGGTACAGGTCGGTACCCACCCCGCCCCGTTAATGAAAAACTGTTTTTT
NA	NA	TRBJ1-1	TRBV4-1	CASSTRSKGERRLMNTEAFF	TGCGCCAGCAGCACCCGCTCAAAGGGGGAGCGGAGATTAATGAACACTGAAGCTTTCTTT
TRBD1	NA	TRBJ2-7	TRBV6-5	CATKDRVRSYEQYF	TGTGCCACCAAGGACAGGGTGAGATCCTACGAGCAGTACTTC
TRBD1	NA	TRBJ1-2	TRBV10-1	CASSDGTGSDGYTF	TGCGCCAGCAGTGACGGGACAGGGTCGGATGGCTACACCTTC
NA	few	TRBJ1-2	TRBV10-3	CAITPLDRGYGYTF	TGTGCCATCACTCCCTTAGACCGGGGTTATGGCTACACCTTC
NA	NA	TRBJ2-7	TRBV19	CASSWGSLNYEQYF	TGTGCCAGTAGTTGGGGCAGCTTAAACTACGAGCAGTACTTC
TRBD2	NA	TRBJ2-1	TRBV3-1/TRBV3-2	CASSPLAGGVSEQFF	TGTGCCAGCAGTCCCCTTGCGGGAGGGGTATCTGAGCAGTTCTTC
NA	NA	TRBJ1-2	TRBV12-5	CASGLEGMSGYTF	TGTGCTAGTGGTTTGGAGGGGATGAGTGGCTACACCTTC
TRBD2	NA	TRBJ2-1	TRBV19	CASSTGRPYNEQFF	TGTGCCAGTAGCACCGGGAGGCCTTACAATGAGCAGTTCTTC
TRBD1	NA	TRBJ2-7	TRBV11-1	CASNLQGQGPYEQYF	TGTGCCAGCAATTTACAGGGGCAGGGACCCTACGAGCAGTACTTC
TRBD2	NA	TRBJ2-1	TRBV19	CASSIVEREGPNEQFF	TGTGCCAGTAGTATAGTAGAGCGGGAGGGCCCCAATGAGCAGTTCTTC
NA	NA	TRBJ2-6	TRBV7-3	CASSTGPGANVLTF	TGTGCCAGCAGCACAGGACCTGGGGCCAACGTCCTGACTTTC
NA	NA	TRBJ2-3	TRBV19	CASSIDPLGSSGFTDTQYF	TGTGCCAGTAGTATAGATCCGTTAGGGAGTAGCGGTTTCACAGATACGCAGTATTTT
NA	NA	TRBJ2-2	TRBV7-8	CASSSQMLEGAGELFF	TGTGCCAGCAGCTCCCAAATGCTCGAGGGGGCCGGGGAGCTGTTTTTT
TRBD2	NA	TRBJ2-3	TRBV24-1	CATSDRLAGGSGTDTQYF	TGTGCCACCAGTGACCGGCTAGCGGGAGGGAGTGGCACAGATACGCAGTATTTT
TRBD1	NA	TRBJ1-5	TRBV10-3	CAISDPKGGGQPQHF	TGTGCCATCAGTGACCCAAAAGGGGGCGGGCAGCCCCAGCATTTT
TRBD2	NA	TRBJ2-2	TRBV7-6	CASSLWGGTTGELFF	TGTGCCAGCAGCTTATGGGGGGGAACGACCGGGGAGCTGTTTTTT
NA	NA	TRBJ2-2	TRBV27	CASSIQVPGELFF	TGTGCCAGCAGTATCCAGGTTCCCGGGGAGCTGTTTTTT
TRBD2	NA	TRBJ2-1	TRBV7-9	CASRVAGGNYNEQFF	TGTGCCAGCAGGGTAGCGGGAGGAAACTACAATGAGCAGTTCTTC
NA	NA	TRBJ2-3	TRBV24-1	CATSDIKQGTDTQYF	TGTGCCACCAGTGACATTAAGCAGGGTACAGATACGCAGTATTTT
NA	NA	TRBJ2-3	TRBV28	CASKGTGTADTQYF	TGTGCCAGCAAGGGAACGGGAACGGCGGATACGCAGTATTTT
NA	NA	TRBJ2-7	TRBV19	CASSIRGPYEQYF	TGTGCCAGTAGTATTAGAGGGCCCTACGAGCAGTACTTC
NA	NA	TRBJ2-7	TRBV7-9	CASSFETSYEQYF	TGTGCCAGCAGCTTTGAGACTAGCTACGAGCAGTACTTC
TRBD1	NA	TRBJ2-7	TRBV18	CASSPPRQGIYEQYF	TGTGCCAGCTCACCACCGCGACAGGGTATATACGAGCAGTACTTC
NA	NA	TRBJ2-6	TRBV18	CASSFGTSRSGANVLTF	TGTGCCAGCTCATTCGGGACATCTAGATCTGGGGCCAACGTCCTGACTTTC
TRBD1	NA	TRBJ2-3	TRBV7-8	CASSGLHGTGGKDTQYF	TGTGCCAGCAGCGGTTTACACGGGACAGGGGGCAAAGATACGCAGTATTTT
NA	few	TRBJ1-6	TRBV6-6	CASNHEGAPLHF	TGTGCCAGCAATCACGAGGGGGCACCCCTCCACTTT
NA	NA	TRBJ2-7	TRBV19	CASSSGPSIYEQYF	TGTGCCAGTAGTAGCGGACCTAGCATATACGAGCAGTACTTC
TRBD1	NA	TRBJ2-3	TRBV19	CASNDRGFGSTDTQYF	TGTGCCAGTAACGACAGGGGGTTTGGTAGCACAGATACGCAGTATTTT
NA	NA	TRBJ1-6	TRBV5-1	CASTRQDLYNSPLHF	TGCGCCAGCACCCGACAGGACCTTTATAATTCACCCCTCCACTTT
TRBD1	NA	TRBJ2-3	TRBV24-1	CATSRAGQGADTQYF	TGTGCCACCAGTAGAGCCGGACAGGGGGCAGATACGCAGTATTTT
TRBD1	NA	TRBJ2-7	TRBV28	CASTRSLSGQGTYEQYF	TGTGCCAGCACCCGCAGCCTAAGCGGACAGGGTACCTACGAGCAGTACTTC
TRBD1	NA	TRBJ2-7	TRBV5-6	CASTPGQGSYEQYF	TGTGCCAGCACTCCGGGACAGGGTTCCTACGAGCAGTACTTC
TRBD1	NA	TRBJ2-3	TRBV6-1	CASSEFEGAQDTQYF	TGTGCCAGCAGTGAATTCGAGGGGGCGCAGGATACGCAGTATTTT
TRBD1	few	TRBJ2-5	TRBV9	CASSGTGLETQYF	TGTGCCAGCAGCGGGACAGGGTTGGAGACCCAGTACTTC
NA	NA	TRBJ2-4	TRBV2	CASSPDRFKNIQYF	TGTGCCAGCAGCCCCGACAGGTTCAAAAACATTCAGTACTTC
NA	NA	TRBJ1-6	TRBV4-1	CASSQSRTVNNSPLHF	TGCGCCAGCAGCCAGTCTCGGACAGTAAATAATTCACCCCTCCACTTT
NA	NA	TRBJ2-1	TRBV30	CASRGAPTHEQFF	TGTGCCTCACGGGGGGCTCCTACACATGAGCAGTTCTTC
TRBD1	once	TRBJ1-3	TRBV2	CASNLGQGYRNTIYF	TGTGCCAGCAATTTAGGACAGGGGTATAGAAACACCATATATTTT
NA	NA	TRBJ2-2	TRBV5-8	CASSLQNTGELFF	TGTGCCAGCAGCTTACAGAACACCGGGGAGCTGTTTTTT